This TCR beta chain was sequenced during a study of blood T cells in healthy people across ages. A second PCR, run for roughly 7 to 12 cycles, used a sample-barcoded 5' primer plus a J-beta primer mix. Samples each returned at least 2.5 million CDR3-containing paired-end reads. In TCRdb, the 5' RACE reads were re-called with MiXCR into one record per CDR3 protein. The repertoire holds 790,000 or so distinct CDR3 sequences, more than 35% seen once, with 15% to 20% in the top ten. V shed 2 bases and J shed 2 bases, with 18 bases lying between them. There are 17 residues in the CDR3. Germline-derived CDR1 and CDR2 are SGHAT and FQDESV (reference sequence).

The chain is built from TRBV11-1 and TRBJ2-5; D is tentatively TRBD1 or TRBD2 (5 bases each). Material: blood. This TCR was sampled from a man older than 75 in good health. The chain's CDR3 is CASSLFGTQNDQETQYF. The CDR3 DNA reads TGTGCCAGCAGCTTATTTGGGACGCAAAACGATCAAGAGACCCAGTACTTC.